Listed below are T cell receptor beta chains from one sample, sequenced in a study of shared clonotypes between healthy human individuals. The method was immunoSEQ multiplex PCR; TCRdb's version includes in-frame clones alone and lacks a portion of them. The table has over 2 million clones, 80% to 95% seen once. Sequencing input: naive CD4+ T cells from PBMCs. The receptor set was obtained from a man between 18 and 35 years old in good health. Some clones in this sample may be carry-over from other donors' samples. Each CDR3 is given with its conserved first and last residue. D genes are given only for firm matches. Clone size appears in some rows only: once, few, many, or a class for an expanded clone.

abundance	j_gene	v_gene	d_gene	CDR3nt	CDR3aa
few	TRBJ1-1	TRBV5-6	-	TGTGCCAGCAGCCCTAGGACGGTAAACACTGAAGCTTTCTTT	CASSPRTVNTEAFF
-	TRBJ2-1	TRBV7-9	-	TGTGCCAGCAGCGGGAGCACCGGGACTGGAACCAATGAGCAGTTCTTC	CASSGSTGTGTNEQFF
-	TRBJ2-5	TRBV18	-	TGTGCCAGCTCACTGTATCAAGAGACCCAGTACTTC	CASSLYQETQYF
once	TRBJ1-1	TRBV6-5	TRBD1	TGTGCCAGCAGTTACTCGGGGACAGGGGACCTGTCAGCTTTCTTT	CASSYSGTGDLSAFF
-	TRBJ1-6	TRBV7-2	-	TGTGCCAGCAGCTTAGGACCGGGATCCCCCCTCCACTTT	CASSLGPGSPLHF
-	TRBJ2-2	TRBV5-1	TRBD1	TGCGCCAGCAAACCACAGGGGGCTGGTACCGGGGAGCTGTTTTTT	CASKPQGAGTGELFF
few	TRBJ1-1	TRBV5-1	-	TGCGCCAGCAGCTCCCCCCCGAAGGACACTGAAGCTTTCTTT	CASSSPPKDTEAFF
once	TRBJ1-1	TRBV7-9	-	TGTGCCAGCAGCTCCCGGGTTCTGGAGACTGAAGCTTTCTTT	CASSSRVLETEAFF
-	TRBJ2-1	TRBV5-1	-	TGCGCCAGCAGCTTGGTTGCTACTTCCTACAATGAGCAGTTCTTC	CASSLVATSYNEQFF
-	TRBJ2-1	TRBV11-1	TRBD2	TGTGCCAGCAGCTTATACTCTAGCGGGAGTAAATACAATGAGCAGTTCTTC	CASSLYSSGSKYNEQFF
-	TRBJ2-7	TRBV7-2	-	TGTGCCAGCAGCCGAGGGGGAGGACGCTACGAGCAGTACTTC	CASSRGGGRYEQYF
-	TRBJ1-1	TRBV6-6	-	TGTGCCAGCAGTTACAAGCGGGAGGTTGCGAACACTGAAGCTTTCTTT	CASSYKREVANTEAFF
-	TRBJ1-1	TRBV19	-	TGTGCCCGGGGCGCGGAACCCTGTTGGGTCACTGAAGCTTTCTTT	CARGAEPCWVTEAFF
-	TRBJ2-3	TRBV9	-	TGTGCCAGCAGCGTAGTTCTCGCAGATACGCAGTATTTT	CASSVVLADTQYF
-	TRBJ2-1	TRBV19	-	TGTGCCAGTGCCCCGGGACTTTACAATGAGCAGTTCTTC	CASAPGLYNEQFF
-	TRBJ1-5	TRBV4-1	-	TGCGCCAGCAGCCAAGGGATAACAGGGAACGGGGAGCCCCAGCATTTT	CASSQGITGNGEPQHF
once	TRBJ1-1	TRBV29-1	TRBD1	TGCAGCGTTCCCGGGACAGGGGTAACTGAAGCTTTCTTT	CSVPGTGVTEAFF
-	TRBJ2-1	TRBV7-9	TRBD2	TGTGCCAGCACCCTGTGGGGGGCGGGAGGGAATGAGCAGTTCTTC	CASTLWGAGGNEQFF
once	TRBJ1-1	TRBV9	-	TGTGCCAGCAGCCCCTCGGGGTCGGGAGGTCAAGCAGGAGCTTTCTTT	CASSPSGSGGQAGAFF
-	TRBJ1-2	TRBV28	-	TGTGCCAGCAGTTTACCCACACAGATGACAGCTTTCTATGGCTACACCTTC	CASSLPTQMTAFYGYTF
-	TRBJ2-1	TRBV7-3	TRBD2	TGTGCCAGCAGCTTTGGGACTAGCTATGAGCAGTTCTTC	CASSFGTSYEQFF
-	TRBJ2-5	TRBV6-6	TRBD2	TGTGCCAGCATGAGAGCGGGAGGGAAACAAGAGACCCAGTACTTC	CASMRAGGKQETQYF
once	TRBJ2-7	TRBV9	TRBD2	TGTGCCAGCAGCGTAGCAACGGGGGGGTCCCTCTACGAGCAGTACTTC	CASSVATGGSLYEQYF
once	TRBJ1-1	TRBV19	-	TGTGCCAGTAGTATAGAGCAGGCGGATGGGGCCGAAGCTTTCTTT	CASSIEQADGAEAFF
-	TRBJ2-7	TRBV6-1	TRBD1	TGTGCCAGCAGTGAAGGGGGACAGGGATACTACGAGCAGTACTTC	CASSEGGQGYYEQYF
-	TRBJ2-5	TRBV20-1	-	TGCAGTGCTAGACCCCTAGGGACCCAGTACTTC	CSARPLGTQYF
-	TRBJ1-1	TRBV28	-	TGTGCCAGCAGCCCCGGGACGCTGAGGACTGAAGCTTTCTTT	CASSPGTLRTEAFF
-	TRBJ2-5	TRBV7-9	-	TGTGCCACGTTCAAGGAGGGGCAAGAGACCCAGTACTTC	CATFKEGQETQYF
-	TRBJ1-1	TRBV2	-	TGTGCCAGCAGGGAGAACACTGAAGCTTTCTTT	CASRENTEAFF
-	TRBJ1-5	TRBV11-2	TRBD1	TGTGCCAGCAGCTTTTCACCCCCCGGGACAGGGGGCCTCCAGCATTTT	CASSFSPPGTGGLQHF
-	TRBJ1-3	TRBV9	-	TGTGCCAGCAGCGGGAGACGGTCCTCTGGAAACACCATATATTTT	CASSGRRSSGNTIYF
-	TRBJ2-4	TRBV28	-	TGTGCCAGCAGTGGCAACGCGAGGGCCAAAAACATTCAGTACTTC	CASSGNARAKNIQYF
-	TRBJ2-3	TRBV6-1	-	TGTGCCATCCCAACCTTCTCTGGGACTGTACAGTATTTT	CAIPTFSGTVQYF
-	TRBJ1-2	TRBV7-2	-	TGTGCCAGCAGCTTACGGACAGATTATGGCTACACCTTC	CASSLRTDYGYTF
-	TRBJ2-3	TRBV28	TRBD1	TGTGCCAGCAGGGCAGGGGGAGGCACAGATACGCAGTATTTT	CASRAGGGTDTQYF
-	TRBJ2-7	TRBV9	TRBD1	TGTGCCAGCAGCCGCGGGGGGACAGGGGTCTACGAGCAGTACTTC	CASSRGGTGVYEQYF
-	TRBJ2-7	TRBV18	TRBD1	TGTGCCAGCTCACCTCCGGGACAGGTCGGCGAGCAGTACTTC	CASSPPGQVGEQYF